This T cell receptor (beta chain) was documented in a study of blood T cell repertoires in COVID-19. Overall study: Samples came from the United States, Italy and Spain, spanning acute and convalescent COVID-19.

Germline CDR1 and CDR2: MDHEN and SYDVKM. Trimming pared 6 bases from V and 6 bases from J, leaving 18 bases between. The CDR3 contains 15 residues. Here immunoSEQ multiplex PCR was the method, and the copy in TCRdb shows in-frame clones only, minus some. The data hold fewer than 300,000 clones, with more than 90% observed a single time. This sequence joins TRBV28 and TRBJ2-1; D perhaps matches TRBD1 (6 bases). This sequence was found in a person aged 18 to 35 with COVID-19, enrolled during active disease. The sequencing sample was made of peripheral blood. The CDR3 DNA reads as TGTGCCAGCAGGCTCAAGAGACAGGAGTTCAATGAGCAGTTCTTC. Protein: CASRLKRQEFNEQFF.